This TCR beta chain stems from a study of STAT5B mutations in CD4+ large granular lymphocyte leukemia. As handled by the study authors: The detection floor for productive clonotype frequency was 2.59 x 10-5. Profiling relied on immunoSEQ multiplex PCR, and the TCRdb table lists in-frame clones only, not all of them. V and J calls and clone size follow that table, whereas D and trimming were derived from the DNA. The sample contains around 33,000 clones, around 80% of which appear only once. Study-wide results and caveats: Compared with healthy controls (2/35), patient top clones favored TRBV06 (8/27).

A note on this clone: Its antigen remains unknown. This sample also contains other DNA sequences that code for the same CDR3.

Germline V gene sequence: CDR1 SGHTA, CDR2 FQGNSA. Trimming shortened V by 5 bases and J by 7 bases, and 12 bases separated the two germline ends. This CDR3 contains 13 residues. Sequenced material: CD4+ T cells from blood buffy coats. V usage is TRBV7-2 and J usage is TRBJ2-1; the D gene is possibly TRBD2 (5 bases). The clonotype originates from a human donor in good health. The CDR3 reads CASSPTSGNEQFF. The DNA of the CDR3 is TGTGCCAGCAGCCCAACGTCGGGAAATGAGCAGTTCTTC.